What follows are 20 T cell receptor beta chains derived from one specimen sequenced in a study of PD-L1 blockade in urothelial cancer. Repertoires were generated with immunoSEQ multiplex PCR, while TCRdb's copy carries only in-frame clones and drops some. Seen here are just under 30,000 clones, about 87% observed once, and the top ten hold roughly 3.1%. The sample in question was PBMCs, obtained around atezolizumab (anti-PD-L1) treatment. These receptors originate from a man aged 50-60 years with urothelial cancer.

The genes are TRBV5-1 and TRBJ2-7; the D gene is possibly TRBD2 (5 bases). Looked up from germline, CDR1 is SGHRS and CDR2 is YFSETQ. The V end lost 3 bases, the J end lost 0 bases, and 22 bases lay between the germline ends. The CDR3 has 18 residues. In nucleotides, the CDR3 is TGCGCCAGCAGCTGGACCCCGCACGGGGAGCGGAGCTCCTACGAGCAGTACTTC. Its translation: CASSWTPHGERSSYEQYF. Using reference TRBV5-1 and TRBJ2-7 for the parts outside the CDR3, the full variable domain is KAGVTQTPRYLIKTRGQQVTLSCSPISGHRSVSWYQQTPGQGLQFLFEYFSETQRNKGNFPGRFSGRQFSNSRSEMNVSTLELGDSALYLCASSWTPHGERSSYEQYFGPGTRLTVT.

The chain employs TRBV19 and TRBJ2-2; tentatively, D is TRBD2 (5 bases). Deletions cut 3 bases from V and 5 bases from J, with 10 bases between. This CDR3 has 14 amino acids. The germline gives CDR1 LNHDA, CDR2 SQIVND (reference sequence). CDR3 protein: CASSMASFTGELFF. The CDR3 nucleotides are TGTGCCAGTAGTATGGCTAGCTTTACCGGGGAGCTGTTTTTT.

CDR3 protein: CASQDRGGEKLFF. CDR3 nucleotide sequence: TGTGCCAGCCAGGACAGGGGGGGTGAAAAACTGTTTTTT. The chain employs TRBV7-9 and TRBJ1-4; 10 bases match TRBD1. This CDR3 has 13 residues. Germline V CDR1 and CDR2: SEHNR, FQNEAQ (reference sequence). V trimming: 8 bases; J trimming: 7 bases; junction bases outside the gene matches: 4.

This rearrangement joins TRBV28 to TRBJ2-3, with 9 bases lining up with TRBD1. Trimming took 5 bases from V and 0 from J; bases not matched to a gene: 9. The CDR3 has 17 amino acids. Per the germline V gene, CDR1 is MDHEN and CDR2 is SYDVKM. The CDR3 DNA reads TGTGCCAGCAGTGGGAACAGGGGGCAGGGAAGCACAGATACGCAGTATTTT. Encoded protein: CASSGNRGQGSTDTQYF.

The rearrangement links TRBV9 to TRBJ2-1; TRBD2 is a possible D gene (6 bases). V dropped 4 bases and J dropped 4 bases, with 21 bases sitting between them. The CDR3 is made up of 17 amino acids. Germline CDR1 SGDLS, CDR2 YYNGEE. The CDR3 here is CASSFQAYSGRYNEQFF. CDR3 nucleotides: TGTGCCAGCAGCTTCCAAGCGTATAGCGGAAGGTACAATGAGCAGTTCTTC.

This chain uses TRBV19 with TRBJ1-4; the match to TRBD1 covers 8 bases. CDR3 length: 15 residues. Trimming removed 3 bases from V and 4 bases from J; junction bases left unmatched: 4. Germline V gene data show CDR1 as LNHDA and CDR2 as SQIVND (reference sequence). CDR3 loop: CASSIKDRVNEKLFF. CDR3 DNA: TGTGCCAGTAGTATCAAGGACAGGGTTAATGAAAAACTGTTTTTT.

The chain combines TRBV18 with TRBJ1-2; D remains unclear. The germline V and J ends were trimmed by 3 bases and 7 bases, with 12 bases remaining between them. The CDR3 runs 13 residues. Germline CDR1 and CDR2: KGHSH and LQKENI. CDR3: CASSPDGSVGYTF. The DNA for the CDR3 is TGTGCCAGCTCACCTGATGGAAGCGTTGGCTACACCTTC.

The gene calls are TRBV7-8 and TRBJ1-1, with D unresolved. The CDR3 is made up of 15 amino acids. Deletions cut 1 base from V and 2 bases from J, with 11 bases between. CDR1 SGHVS and CDR2 FQNEAQ come from the germline V gene. The CDR3 DNA is TGTGCCAGCAGCTTAGTAGGTCAGGAAAACACTGAAGCTTTCTTT. This encodes CASSLVGQENTEAFF.

The V and J genes are TRBV6-1 and TRBJ2-4; D not resolved. Trimming took 7 bases from V and 0 from J, leaving 7 bases between them. Germline V gene lookup returns CDR1 MNHNS and CDR2 SASEGT. The CDR3 has 13 residues. The CDR3 DNA reads as TGTGCCAGCACTGATCTAGCCAAAAACATTCAGTACTTC. This gives the protein CASTDLAKNIQYF.

The V call is TRBV7-6, the J call TRBJ2-7; 10 nucleotides match TRBD2. The CDR3 spans 15 residues. Trimming cost V 5 bases and J 2 bases; bases outside gene matches: 6. Germline V gene data show CDR1 as SGHVS and CDR2 as FNYEAQ. The CDR3 nucleotides are TGTGCCAGCAGCAACCCCAGCGGGAGGGCCTACGAGCAGTACTTC. Amino acids: CASSNPSGRAYEQYF.

The J gene is TRBJ2-3, the V gene TRBV11-3, with 12 bases identical to TRBD2. J was trimmed by 2 bases and V by 5 bases; bases with no gene match: 8. In germline, CDR1 is SGHNT, CDR2 YENEEA. This CDR3 comprises 17 residues. Written as DNA, the CDR3 is TGTGCCAGCAGCAGGGCGACTAGCGGGGGACCCACAGATACGCAGTATTTT. This codes for CASSRATSGGPTDTQYF.

The V call is TRBV25-1, the J call TRBJ2-7; tentatively, D is TRBD1 (6 bases). This CDR3 spans 10 amino acids. CDR1 MGHDK and CDR2 SYGVNS come from the germline V gene. Between the trimmed V and J ends, which lost 7 bases and 7 bases, there was a span of 8 bases. The CDR3 is CASKQGEQYF. CDR3 DNA: TGTGCCAGCAAGCAGGGGGAGCAGTACTTC.

CDR3 region: CASRAGRAFF. The CDR3 nucleotides read TGTGCCAGCAGGGCAGGGAGGGCTTTCTTT. The V gene is TRBV28, the J gene TRBJ1-1; D perhaps matches TRBD1 (5 bases). There are 10 residues in the CDR3. Germline V lookup: CDR1 MDHEN, CDR2 SYDVKM. V was cut by 6 bases and J by 11 bases, with 10 bases left in between. Looking up the rest from reference TRBV28 and TRBJ1-1 gives the full variable domain: DVKVTQSSRYLVKRTGEKVFLECVQDMDHENMFWYRQDPGLGLRLIYFSYDVKMKEKGDIPEGYSVSREKKERFSLILESASTNQTSMYLCASRAGRAFFGQGTRLTVV.

As DNA, the CDR3 is TGTGCCAGTAAAATAAGTCAGCGCTCTGGAAACACCATATATTTT. Protein product: CASKISQRSGNTIYF. The chain carries TRBV19 and TRBJ1-3, with no clear D. The CDR3 covers 15 residues. The V gene's germline CDR1 is LNHDA and CDR2 SQIVND (reference sequence). Trimming stripped 7 bases from V and 0 bases from J, with 13 bases between.

The rearrangement links TRBV9 to TRBJ1-5; a weak D match, TRBD1 (5 bases). The CDR3 runs to 15 residues. V lost 0 bases to trimming and J lost 0 bases, with 7 bases between them. CDR1 and CDR2 (germline): SGDLS, YYNGEE. The CDR3 nucleotides read TGTGCCAGCAGCGTAGAGGGGCATAGCAATCAGCCCCAGCATTTT. Translating gives CASSVEGHSNQPQHF.

Remarks on this clone: At one end, the junction sequence differs from germline, possibly due to a read error. This CDR3 is also generated by other DNA sequences in the sample. This rearrangement joins TRBV27 to TRBJ2-1; 9 positions match TRBD1. The CDR3 is made up of 15 amino acids. CDR1 and CDR2 (germline): MNHEY, SMNVEV (reference sequence). CDR3: CASSSGTGFYNEQFF. The CDR3 DNA follows: TGCGCCAGCAGTTCCGGGACAGGGTTCTACAATGAGCAGTTCTTC.

This clone was recorded a few times. This sequence joins TRBV4-1 and TRBJ1-2, with TRBD1 as a possible D gene (5 bases). V was pared by 4 bases and J by 5 bases, with 8 bases between. Germline CDR1 is MGHRA and CDR2 is YSYEKL. CDR3 size: 12 residues. The CDR3 sequence: CASSPQGYGYTF. In DNA, the CDR3 is TGCGCCAGCAGCCCCCAGGGTTATGGCTACACCTTC.

This clone was seen a handful of times. V usage is TRBV30 and J usage is TRBJ1-2; 8 positions match TRBD1. V trimming: 4 bases; J trimming: 4 bases; junction bases outside the gene matches: 8. Germline-derived CDR1 and CDR2 are GTSNPN and SVGIG (reference sequence). This CDR3 comprises 14 residues. CDR3 DNA: TGTGCCTGGAAGATCGGCAGGGGGCTCTATGGCTACACCTTC. Encoded protein: CAWKIGRGLYGYTF.

The rearrangement links TRBV5-1 to TRBJ1-4; TRBD1 agrees at 10 bases. The CDR3 covers 16 residues. With V trimmed by 5 bases and J by 4 bases, 8 bases remained unmatched. Germline loops: CDR1 SGHRS, CDR2 YFSETQ. The CDR3 reads CASSWDRGGSNEKLFF. Written as DNA, the CDR3 is TGCGCCAGCAGTTGGGACAGGGGAGGAAGTAATGAAAAACTGTTTTTT.

The chain has TRBV5-6 and TRBJ2-2; maybe TRBD1 (8 bases). With 3 bases removed from V and 4 bases from J, the gap between germline ends came to 16 bases. Germline CDR1 reads SGHDT; CDR2 reads YYEEEE. The CDR3 is made up of 16 amino acids. CDR3 bases: TGTGCCAGCAGCTGGACAGGGTGGGGGGGCACCGGGGAGCTGTTTTTT. Translation: CASSWTGWGGTGELFF.